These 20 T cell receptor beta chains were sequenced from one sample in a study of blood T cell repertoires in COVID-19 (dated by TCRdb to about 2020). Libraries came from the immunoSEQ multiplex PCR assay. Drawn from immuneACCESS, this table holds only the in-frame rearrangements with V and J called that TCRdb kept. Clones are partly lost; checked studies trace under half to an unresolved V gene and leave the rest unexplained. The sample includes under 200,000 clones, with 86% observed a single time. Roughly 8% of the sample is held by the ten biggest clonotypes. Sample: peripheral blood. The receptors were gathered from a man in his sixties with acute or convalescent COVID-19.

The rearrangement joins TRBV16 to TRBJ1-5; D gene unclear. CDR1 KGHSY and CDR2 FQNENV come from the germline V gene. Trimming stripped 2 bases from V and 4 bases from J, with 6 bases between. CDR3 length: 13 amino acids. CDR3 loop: CASSQIGNQPQHF. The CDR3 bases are TGTGCCAGCAGCCAAATCGGGAATCAGCCCCAGCATTTT.

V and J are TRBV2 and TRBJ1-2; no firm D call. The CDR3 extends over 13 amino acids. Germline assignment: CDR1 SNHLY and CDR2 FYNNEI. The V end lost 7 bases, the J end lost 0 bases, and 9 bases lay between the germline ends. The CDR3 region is CASKEGANYGYTF. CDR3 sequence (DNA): TGTGCCAGCAAGGAGGGTGCTAACTATGGCTACACCTTC.

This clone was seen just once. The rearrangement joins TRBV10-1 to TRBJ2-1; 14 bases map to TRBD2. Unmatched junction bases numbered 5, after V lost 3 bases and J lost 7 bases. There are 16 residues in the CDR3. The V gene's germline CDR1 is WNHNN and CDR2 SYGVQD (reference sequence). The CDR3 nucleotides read TGCGCCAGCAGTGACGGGACTAGCGGGAGTAGGAATGAGCAGTTCTTC. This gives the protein CASSDGTSGSRNEQFF.

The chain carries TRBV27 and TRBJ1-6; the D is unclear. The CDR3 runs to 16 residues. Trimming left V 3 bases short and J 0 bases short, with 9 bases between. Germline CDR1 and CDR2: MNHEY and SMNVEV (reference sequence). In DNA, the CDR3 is TGTGCCAGCAGTTTTGAGGGCCCCTCCTATAATTCACCCCTCCACTTT. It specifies CASSFEGPSYNSPLHF.

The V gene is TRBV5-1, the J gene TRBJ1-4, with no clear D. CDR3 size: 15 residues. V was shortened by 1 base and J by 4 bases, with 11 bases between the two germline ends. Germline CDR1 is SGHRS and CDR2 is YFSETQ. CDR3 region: CASSLRGQYNEKLFF. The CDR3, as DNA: TGCGCCAGCAGCTTGAGAGGGCAGTATAATGAAAAACTGTTTTTT.

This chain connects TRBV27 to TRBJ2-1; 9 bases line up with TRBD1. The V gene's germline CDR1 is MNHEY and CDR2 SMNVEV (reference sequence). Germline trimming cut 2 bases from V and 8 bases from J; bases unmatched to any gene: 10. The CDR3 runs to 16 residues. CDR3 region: CASSLVTGTGLHEQFF. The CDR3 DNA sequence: TGTGCCAGCAGTTTAGTTACCGGGACAGGGCTCCATGAGCAGTTCTTC.

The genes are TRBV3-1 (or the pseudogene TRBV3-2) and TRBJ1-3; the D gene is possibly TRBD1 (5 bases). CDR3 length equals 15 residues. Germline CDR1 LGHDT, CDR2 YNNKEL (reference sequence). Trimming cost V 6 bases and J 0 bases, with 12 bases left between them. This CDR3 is CASRPTGLSGNTIYF. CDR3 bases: TGTGCCAGCAGGCCCACAGGTCTCTCTGGAAACACCATATATTTT.

CDR3 nucleotides: TGTGCCAGCGGGGACAGGGGCTACACAGATACGCAGTATTTT. It is translated as CASGDRGYTDTQYF. The rearrangement links TRBV19 to TRBJ2-3, with TRBD1 matching over 10 bases. This CDR3 has 14 residues. CDR1 LNHDA and CDR2 SQIVND come from the germline V gene (reference sequence). The J segment lost 2 bases and the V segment lost 9 bases, leaving 5 bases of the junction unmatched.

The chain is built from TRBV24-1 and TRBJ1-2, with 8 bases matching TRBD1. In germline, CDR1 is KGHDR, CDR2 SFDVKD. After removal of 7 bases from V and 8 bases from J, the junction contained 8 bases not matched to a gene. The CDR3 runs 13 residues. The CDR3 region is CATSLTGVGGYTF. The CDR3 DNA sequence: TGTGCCACCAGCCTGACAGGGGTGGGAGGCTACACCTTC.

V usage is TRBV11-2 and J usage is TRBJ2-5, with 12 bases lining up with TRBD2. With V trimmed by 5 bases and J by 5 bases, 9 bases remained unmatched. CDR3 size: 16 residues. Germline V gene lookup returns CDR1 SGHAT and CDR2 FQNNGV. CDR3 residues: CASSHRLAGVWETQYF. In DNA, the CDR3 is TGTGCCAGCAGCCATCGACTAGCGGGAGTGTGGGAGACCCAGTACTTC.

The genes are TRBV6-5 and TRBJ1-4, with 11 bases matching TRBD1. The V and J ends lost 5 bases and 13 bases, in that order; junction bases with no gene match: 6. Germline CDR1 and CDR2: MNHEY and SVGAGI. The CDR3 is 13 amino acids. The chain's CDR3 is CASSPGQGEGLFF. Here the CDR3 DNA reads TGTGCCAGCAGTCCGGGACAGGGGGAAGGACTGTTTTTT.

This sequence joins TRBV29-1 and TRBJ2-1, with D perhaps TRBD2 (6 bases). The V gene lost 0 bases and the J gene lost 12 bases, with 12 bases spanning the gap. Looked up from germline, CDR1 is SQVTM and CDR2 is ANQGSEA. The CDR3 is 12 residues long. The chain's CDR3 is CSVEDWRGGQFF. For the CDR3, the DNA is TGCAGCGTTGAAGATTGGCGGGGAGGGCAGTTCTTC.

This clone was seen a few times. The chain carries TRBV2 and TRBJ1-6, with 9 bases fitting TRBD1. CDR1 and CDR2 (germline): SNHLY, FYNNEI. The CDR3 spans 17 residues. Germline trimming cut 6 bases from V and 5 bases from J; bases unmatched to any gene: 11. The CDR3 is CASSTGTGFPDNSPLHF. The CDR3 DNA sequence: TGTGCCAGCAGCACCGGGACAGGGTTTCCCGATAATTCACCCCTCCACTTT.

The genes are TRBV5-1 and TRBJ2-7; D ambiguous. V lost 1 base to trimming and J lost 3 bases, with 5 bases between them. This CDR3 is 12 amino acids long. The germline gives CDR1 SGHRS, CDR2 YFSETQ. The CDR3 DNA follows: TGCGCCAGCAGCTTGTACGGCTACGAGCAGTACTTC. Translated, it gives CASSLYGYEQYF.

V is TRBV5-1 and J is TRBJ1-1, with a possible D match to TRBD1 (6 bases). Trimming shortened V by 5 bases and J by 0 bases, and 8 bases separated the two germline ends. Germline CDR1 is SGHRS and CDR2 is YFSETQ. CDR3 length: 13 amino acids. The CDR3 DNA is TGCGCCAGCAGACAGGGCGTGAACACTGAAGCTTTCTTT. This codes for CASRQGVNTEAFF.

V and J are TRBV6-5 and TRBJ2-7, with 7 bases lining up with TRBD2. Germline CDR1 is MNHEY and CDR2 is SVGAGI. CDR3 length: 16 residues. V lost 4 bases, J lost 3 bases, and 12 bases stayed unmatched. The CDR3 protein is CASSSRASGKNYEQYF. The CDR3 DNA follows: TGTGCCAGCAGTTCACGAGCTAGCGGCAAGAACTACGAGCAGTACTTC.

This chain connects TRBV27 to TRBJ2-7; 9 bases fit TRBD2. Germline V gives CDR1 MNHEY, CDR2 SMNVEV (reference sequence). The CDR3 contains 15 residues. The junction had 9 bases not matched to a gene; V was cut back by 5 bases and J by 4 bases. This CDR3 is CASSHQASGTYEQYF. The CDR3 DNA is TGTGCCAGCAGTCACCAGGCTAGCGGGACATACGAGCAGTACTTC.

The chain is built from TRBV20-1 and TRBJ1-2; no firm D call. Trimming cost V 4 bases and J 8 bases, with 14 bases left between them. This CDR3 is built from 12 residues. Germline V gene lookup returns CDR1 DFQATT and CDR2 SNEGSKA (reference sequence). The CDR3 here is CSANDGMGGYTF. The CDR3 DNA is TGCAGTGCTAATGACGGGATGGGGGGCTACACCTTC.

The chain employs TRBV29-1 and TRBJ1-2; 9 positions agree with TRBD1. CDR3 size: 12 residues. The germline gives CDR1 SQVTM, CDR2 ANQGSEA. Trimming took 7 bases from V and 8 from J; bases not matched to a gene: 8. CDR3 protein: CSALDRGVGYTF. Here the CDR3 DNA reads TGCAGCGCCCTGGACAGGGGAGTAGGCTACACCTTC. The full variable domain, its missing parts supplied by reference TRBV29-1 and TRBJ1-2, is SAVISQKPSRDICQRGTSLTIQCQVDSQVTMMFWYRQQPGQSLTLIATANQGSEATYESGFVIDKFPISRPNLTFSTLTVSNMSPEDSSIYLCSALDRGVGYTFGSGTRLTVV.

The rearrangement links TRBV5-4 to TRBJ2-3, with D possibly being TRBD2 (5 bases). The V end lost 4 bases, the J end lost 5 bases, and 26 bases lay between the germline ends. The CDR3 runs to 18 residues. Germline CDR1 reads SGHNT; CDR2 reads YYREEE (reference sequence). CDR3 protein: CASSLLRLRATMGDTQYF. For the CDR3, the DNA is TGTGCCAGCAGCCTACTTCGATTGAGGGCCACCATGGGAGATACGCAGTATTTT.